A selection of T cell receptor beta chains follows, all from one sample in a study of cytomegalovirus exposure and HLA in healthy donors. Generated by immunoSEQ multiplex PCR, the TCRdb table keeps only in-frame clones and is missing some. The table has 100,000 to 150,000 clones, around 69% seen once; the top ten hold under 9.5%. Sequencing was done on a sample of PBMCs. The receptors were sampled from a woman between 40 and 50 years old in good health and CMV-seropositive. CDR3s include the opening cysteine and the closing phenylalanine or tryptophan. A D gene is named only where the DNA matches it firmly. Expanded clones are given a class, and other clones once, few, many or no size at all.

d_call: TRBD2
j_call: TRBJ2-1
cdr3_length: 17
clone_size: -
v_call: TRBV29-1
cdr3_aa: CSVDWASGGPAYNEQFF
cdr3_nt: TGCAGCGTTGATTGGGCTAGCGGGGGGCCCGCCTACAATGAGCAGTTCTTC

d_call: -
j_call: TRBJ1-1
cdr3_length: 13
clone_size: -
v_call: TRBV5-6
cdr3_aa: CASSWATNTEAFF
cdr3_nt: TGTGCCAGCAGCTGGGCCACGAACACTGAAGCTTTCTTT

d_call: TRBD1
j_call: TRBJ1-5
cdr3_length: 14
clone_size: -
v_call: TRBV6-6
cdr3_aa: CASRQGILNQPQHF
cdr3_nt: TGTGCCAGCAGACAGGGGATTCTCAATCAGCCCCAGCATTTT

d_call: -
j_call: TRBJ1-6
cdr3_length: 15
clone_size: few
v_call: TRBV5-4
cdr3_aa: CASSFGLLDNSPLHF
cdr3_nt: TGTGCCAGCAGCTTCGGACTCCTAGATAATTCACCCCTCCACTTT

d_call: -
j_call: TRBJ2-1
cdr3_length: 16
clone_size: -
v_call: TRBV29-1
cdr3_aa: CSVEEARGRSYNEQFF
cdr3_nt: TGCAGCGTTGAAGAGGCGCGGGGCCGCTCCTACAATGAGCAGTTCTTC

d_call: TRBD2
j_call: TRBJ2-1
cdr3_length: 15
clone_size: -
v_call: TRBV19
cdr3_aa: CASSRGLAGYYEQFF
cdr3_nt: TGTGCCAGTAGCAGAGGACTAGCGGGATACTATGAGCAGTTCTTC

d_call: TRBD1
j_call: TRBJ2-1
cdr3_length: 16
clone_size: -
v_call: TRBV5-1
cdr3_aa: CASSQTELQGADEQFF
cdr3_nt: TGCGCCAGCAGCCAAACTGAGCTACAGGGGGCGGATGAGCAGTTCTTC

d_call: TRBD1
j_call: TRBJ2-7
cdr3_length: 12
clone_size: -
v_call: TRBV29-1
cdr3_aa: CSVEIAGGEQYF
cdr3_nt: TGCAGCGTTGAAATCGCAGGGGGCGAGCAGTACTTC

d_call: -
j_call: TRBJ2-4
cdr3_length: 13
clone_size: -
v_call: TRBV5-1
cdr3_aa: CASSLPGENIQYF
cdr3_nt: TGCGCCAGCAGCTTGCCAGGTGAAAACATTCAGTACTTC

d_call: TRBD2
j_call: TRBJ2-1
cdr3_length: 14
clone_size: -
v_call: TRBV9
cdr3_aa: CASSPTGGDNEQFF
cdr3_nt: TGTGCCAGCAGCCCAACGGGAGGGGACAATGAGCAGTTCTTC

d_call: -
j_call: TRBJ1-4
cdr3_length: 13
clone_size: -
v_call: TRBV2
cdr3_aa: CASGGHSNEKLFF
cdr3_nt: TGTGCCAGCGGGGGACATAGTAATGAAAAACTGTTTTTT

d_call: -
j_call: TRBJ1-5
cdr3_length: 14
clone_size: few
v_call: TRBV10-2
cdr3_aa: CASSPTDSNQPQHF
cdr3_nt: TGCGCCAGCAGTCCAACAGATAGCAATCAGCCCCAGCATTTT

d_call: -
j_call: TRBJ2-7
cdr3_length: 13
clone_size: -
v_call: TRBV2
cdr3_aa: CASSKSLNSEQYF
cdr3_nt: TGTGCCAGCAGTAAATCCCTTAACAGCGAGCAGTACTTC

d_call: -
j_call: TRBJ1-1
cdr3_length: 12
clone_size: -
v_call: TRBV29-1
cdr3_aa: CSVAGSDTEAFF
cdr3_nt: TGCAGCGTTGCGGGGTCCGACACTGAAGCTTTCTTT

d_call: TRBD1
j_call: TRBJ1-1
cdr3_length: 14
clone_size: -
v_call: TRBV19
cdr3_aa: CASRPEGAGTEAFF
cdr3_nt: TGTGCCAGTAGACCGGAGGGGGCGGGTACTGAAGCTTTCTTT

d_call: -
j_call: TRBJ2-5
cdr3_length: 19
clone_size: -
v_call: TRBV4-1
cdr3_aa: CASSQGQLLAGRRQETQYF
cdr3_nt: TGCGCCAGCAGCCAAGGTCAACTTTTGGCGGGACGGAGGCAAGAGACCCAGTACTTC

d_call: TRBD1
j_call: TRBJ2-5
cdr3_length: 16
clone_size: once
v_call: TRBV11-2
cdr3_aa: CASSLKTGGLGETQYF
cdr3_nt: TGTGCCAGCAGCTTAAAGACAGGGGGTTTAGGAGAGACCCAGTACTTC

d_call: TRBD2
j_call: TRBJ2-7
cdr3_length: 17
clone_size: -
v_call: TRBV28
cdr3_aa: CASSSGTSGSYSYEQYF
cdr3_nt: TGTGCCAGCAGTTCCGGGACTAGCGGGTCATATTCCTACGAGCAGTACTTC

d_call: -
j_call: TRBJ2-1
cdr3_length: 14
clone_size: few
v_call: TRBV7-9
cdr3_aa: CASSQGGETDEQFF
cdr3_nt: TGTGCCAGCAGCCAGGGGGGCGAAACCGATGAGCAGTTCTTC

d_call: TRBD2
j_call: TRBJ2-3
cdr3_length: 13
clone_size: -
v_call: TRBV7-3
cdr3_aa: CASSLAGLDTQYF
cdr3_nt: TGTGCCAGCAGTCTAGCGGGGTTAGATACGCAGTATTTT

d_call: -
j_call: TRBJ2-7
cdr3_length: 16
clone_size: few
v_call: TRBV21-1
cdr3_aa: CASSRGGTGLRYEQYF
cdr3_nt: TGTGCCAGCAGCAGAGGGGGGACAGGGTTGCGCTACGAGCAGTACTTC

d_call: -
j_call: TRBJ1-1
cdr3_length: 12
clone_size: -
v_call: TRBV13
cdr3_aa: CASLGAGAEAFF
cdr3_nt: TGTGCCAGTTTGGGGGCCGGGGCTGAAGCTTTCTTT

d_call: TRBD2
j_call: TRBJ2-3
cdr3_length: 17
clone_size: -
v_call: TRBV14
cdr3_aa: CASSQYLGLAAADTQYF
cdr3_nt: TGTGCCAGCAGCCAATATCTTGGACTAGCAGCCGCAGATACGCAGTATTTT

d_call: TRBD2
j_call: TRBJ2-1
cdr3_length: 18
clone_size: -
v_call: TRBV5-6
cdr3_aa: CASSLAFTSGRSYNEQFF
cdr3_nt: TGTGCCAGCAGCTTGGCCTTTACTAGCGGGAGGTCCTACAATGAGCAGTTCTTC

d_call: TRBD1
j_call: TRBJ2-6
cdr3_length: 15
clone_size: -
v_call: TRBV28
cdr3_aa: CASSSGGSGANVLTF
cdr3_nt: TGTGCCAGCAGTTCAGGGGGCTCTGGGGCCAACGTCCTGACTTTC

d_call: -
j_call: TRBJ2-1
cdr3_length: 15
clone_size: -
v_call: TRBV5-1
cdr3_aa: CASSLGVEAYNEQFF
cdr3_nt: TGCGCCAGCAGCTTGGGTGTGGAGGCCTACAATGAGCAGTTCTTC

d_call: -
j_call: TRBJ1-6
cdr3_length: 15
clone_size: once
v_call: TRBV5-1
cdr3_aa: CASSDLGSYNSPLHF
cdr3_nt: TGCGCCAGCAGCGACTTAGGCTCCTATAATTCACCCCTCCACTTT

d_call: -
j_call: TRBJ2-2
cdr3_length: 12
clone_size: -
v_call: TRBV30
cdr3_aa: CAWSSGVGELFF
cdr3_nt: TGTGCCTGGAGTTCCGGGGTCGGGGAGCTGTTTTTT

d_call: -
j_call: TRBJ2-2
cdr3_length: 15
clone_size: once
v_call: TRBV27
cdr3_aa: CASSLSSPNTGELFF
cdr3_nt: TGTGCCAGCAGTTTATCGTCCCCTAACACCGGGGAGCTGTTTTTT

d_call: TRBD1
j_call: TRBJ2-7
cdr3_length: 14
clone_size: -
v_call: TRBV10-1
cdr3_aa: CASSGGTGGYEQYF
cdr3_nt: TGCGCCAGCAGTGGAGGGACAGGGGGCTACGAGCAGTACTTC

d_call: -
j_call: TRBJ1-1
cdr3_length: 15
clone_size: -
v_call: TRBV9
cdr3_aa: CASSVDGGWNTEAFF
cdr3_nt: TGTGCCAGCAGCGTAGATGGAGGGTGGAACACTGAAGCTTTCTTT

d_call: -
j_call: TRBJ2-2
cdr3_length: 13
clone_size: -
v_call: TRBV11-3
cdr3_aa: CASSSGGPGELFF
cdr3_nt: TGTGCCAGCAGCTCAGGGGGGCCCGGGGAGCTGTTTTTT

d_call: TRBD2
j_call: TRBJ2-3
cdr3_length: 15
clone_size: few
v_call: TRBV19
cdr3_aa: CASSMGGGLTDTQYF
cdr3_nt: TGTGCCAGTAGTATGGGGGGAGGGCTCACAGATACGCAGTATTTT

d_call: -
j_call: TRBJ2-1
cdr3_length: 14
clone_size: -
v_call: TRBV5-1
cdr3_aa: CASTRGNSYNEQFF
cdr3_nt: TGCGCCAGCACCCGGGGAAACTCCTACAATGAGCAGTTCTTC

d_call: TRBD1
j_call: TRBJ1-5
cdr3_length: 15
clone_size: -
v_call: TRBV5-5
cdr3_aa: CASSWDRDSNQPQHF
cdr3_nt: TGTGCCAGCAGCTGGGACAGGGATAGCAATCAGCCCCAGCATTTT

d_call: -
j_call: TRBJ1-2
cdr3_length: 13
clone_size: -
v_call: TRBV10-3
cdr3_aa: CAISDEWGDGYTF
cdr3_nt: TGTGCCATCAGTGATGAATGGGGGGATGGCTACACCTTC

d_call: TRBD1
j_call: TRBJ2-3
cdr3_length: 14
clone_size: -
v_call: TRBV27
cdr3_aa: CASSLKTGVDTQYF
cdr3_nt: TGTGCCAGCAGCCTTAAGACAGGGGTAGATACGCAGTATTTT

d_call: TRBD2
j_call: TRBJ2-2
cdr3_length: 17
clone_size: few
v_call: TRBV2
cdr3_aa: CASSPTSGGGNTGELFF
cdr3_nt: TGTGCCAGCAGCCCGACTAGCGGGGGGGGGAACACCGGGGAGCTGTTTTTT

d_call: TRBD2
j_call: TRBJ2-7
cdr3_length: 16
clone_size: -
v_call: TRBV5-5
cdr3_aa: CASSVQGTAGGDEQYF
cdr3_nt: TGTGCCAGCAGCGTACAAGGGACCGCGGGAGGCGACGAGCAGTACTTC

d_call: TRBD1
j_call: TRBJ1-5
cdr3_length: 16
clone_size: medium-sized
v_call: TRBV19
cdr3_aa: CASTQGAGVGNQPQHF
cdr3_nt: TGTGCCAGTACTCAGGGGGCGGGGGTTGGCAATCAGCCCCAGCATTTT

d_call: -
j_call: TRBJ1-2
cdr3_length: 15
clone_size: -
v_call: TRBV6-5
cdr3_aa: CASSYSREGGYGYTF
cdr3_nt: TGTGCCAGCAGTTACTCGAGAGAAGGGGGCTATGGCTACACCTTC

d_call: -
j_call: TRBJ1-1
cdr3_length: 15
clone_size: few
v_call: TRBV15
cdr3_aa: CATSRDLQENTEAFF
cdr3_nt: TGTGCCACCAGCAGAGACCTCCAGGAGAACACTGAAGCTTTCTTT

d_call: TRBD2
j_call: TRBJ2-2
cdr3_length: 16
clone_size: few
v_call: TRBV9
cdr3_aa: CASSVSLQRGGGELFF
cdr3_nt: TGTGCCAGCAGCGTATCCCTTCAGCGGGGAGGGGGGGAGCTGTTTTTT

d_call: TRBD2
j_call: TRBJ2-2
cdr3_length: 15
clone_size: -
v_call: TRBV27
cdr3_aa: CASSRAGVGTGELFF
cdr3_nt: TGTGCCAGCAGTCGAGCGGGAGTCGGCACCGGGGAGCTGTTTTTT

d_call: TRBD1
j_call: TRBJ1-5
cdr3_length: 15
clone_size: -
v_call: TRBV13
cdr3_aa: CASSLRTGYNQPQHF
cdr3_nt: TGTGCCAGCAGCTTGCGGACAGGTTACAATCAGCCCCAGCATTTT

d_call: TRBD2
j_call: TRBJ2-5
cdr3_length: 15
clone_size: few
v_call: TRBV5-1
cdr3_aa: CASSSGPSGSETQYF
cdr3_nt: TGCGCCAGCAGCTCCGGTCCTAGCGGGAGTGAGACCCAGTACTTC

d_call: -
j_call: TRBJ2-1
cdr3_length: 12
clone_size: -
v_call: TRBV28
cdr3_aa: CASSYTGFEQFF
cdr3_nt: TGTGCCAGCAGTTATACAGGGTTTGAGCAGTTCTTC

d_call: -
j_call: TRBJ2-2
cdr3_length: 13
clone_size: few
v_call: TRBV4-1
cdr3_aa: CATRTGRAGELFF
cdr3_nt: TGCGCCACCCGGACAGGGAGGGCCGGGGAGCTGTTTTTT

d_call: -
j_call: TRBJ2-1
cdr3_length: 14
clone_size: -
v_call: TRBV6-1
cdr3_aa: CASSGRSSYNEQFF
cdr3_nt: TGTGCCAGCAGTGGGAGGAGCTCCTACAATGAGCAGTTCTTC

d_call: TRBD1
j_call: TRBJ1-6
cdr3_length: 15
clone_size: -
v_call: TRBV5-1
cdr3_aa: CASSFGGQANSPLHF
cdr3_nt: TGCGCCAGCAGCTTCGGGGGACAGGCTAATTCACCCCTCCACTTT

d_call: TRBD2
j_call: TRBJ2-5
cdr3_length: 15
clone_size: -
v_call: TRBV29-1
cdr3_aa: CSVDGRERLQETQYF
cdr3_nt: TGCAGCGTTGATGGGCGGGAGCGCCTACAAGAGACCCAGTACTTC

d_call: -
j_call: TRBJ2-7
cdr3_length: 13
clone_size: -
v_call: TRBV6-6
cdr3_aa: CASTQGKGDEQYF
cdr3_nt: TGTGCCAGCACCCAGGGGAAGGGCGACGAGCAGTACTTC

d_call: -
j_call: TRBJ1-1
cdr3_length: 15
clone_size: few
v_call: TRBV6-1
cdr3_aa: CASSEAAPGATEAFF
cdr3_nt: TGTGCCAGCAGTGAAGCGGCACCAGGCGCCACTGAAGCTTTCTTT

d_call: TRBD1
j_call: TRBJ1-6
cdr3_length: 14
clone_size: -
v_call: TRBV5-6
cdr3_aa: CASSFRDRDSPLHF
cdr3_nt: TGTGCCAGCAGCTTCCGGGACAGGGACTCACCCCTCCACTTT

d_call: TRBD2
j_call: TRBJ2-5
cdr3_length: 14
clone_size: -
v_call: TRBV30
cdr3_aa: CAWGAGGQGETQYF
cdr3_nt: TGTGCCTGGGGTGCGGGGGGGCAAGGAGAGACCCAGTACTTC